This entry lists 25 T cell receptor beta chains sequenced from one sample in a study of blood T cell repertoires in COVID-19. Repertoires were generated with immunoSEQ multiplex PCR, while TCRdb's copy carries only in-frame clones and drops some. In the table there are 200,000 to 300,000 clones, 80% to 90% of which are singletons. Sequenced material: peripheral blood. The receptors were gathered from a man between 60 and 75 years old with acute or convalescent COVID-19.

The chain combines TRBV28 with TRBJ1-1; maybe TRBD1 (5 bases). V lost 5 bases to trimming and J lost 0 bases, with 13 bases between them. There are 15 residues in the CDR3. CDR1 MDHEN and CDR2 SYDVKM come from the germline V gene. In DNA form, the CDR3 reads TGTGCCAGCAGTCGGGGGGTTGGGCTGAACACTGAAGCTTTCTTT. Translating it yields CASSRGVGLNTEAFF.

This chain connects TRBV6-2 or TRBV6-3 to TRBJ2-3, with D maybe TRBD1 (5 bases). In germline, CDR1 is MNHEY, CDR2 SVGEGT. V was cut by 6 bases and J by 2 bases, with 9 bases left in between. The CDR3 is made up of 13 amino acids. In DNA, the CDR3 is TGTGCCAGCAGCCCGGACAACACAGATACGCAGTATTTT. Translating gives CASSPDNTDTQYF.

The chain recombines TRBV28 with TRBJ1-5; 9 nucleotides agree with TRBD1. The trim removed 3 bases at V and 7 bases at J, leaving 13 bases unmatched. This CDR3 spans 17 amino acids. Per the germline V gene, CDR1 is MDHEN and CDR2 is SYDVKM. In nucleotides, the CDR3 is TGTGCCAGCAGTTTTGGGGGACAGGGTACCCCCGGGCAGCCCCAGCATTTT. This codes for CASSFGGQGTPGQPQHF.

This clone showed up just once. V and J are TRBV20-1 and TRBJ2-5; possible D gene TRBD1, 5 bases. V was shortened by 3 bases and J by 5 bases, with 10 bases between the two germline ends. This CDR3 comprises 12 residues. Looked up from germline, CDR1 is DFQATT and CDR2 is SNEGSKA (reference sequence). The CDR3 loop is CSASSGLETQYF. CDR3 DNA: TGCAGTGCTAGTTCAGGGTTGGAGACCCAGTACTTC.

The rearrangement links TRBV29-1 to TRBJ2-5; D unresolved. V lost 4 bases and J lost 5, with 14 bases in between. There are 13 residues in the CDR3. Germline CDR1 is SQVTM and CDR2 is ANQGSEA. CDR3 sequence (DNA): TGCAGCGTTGCCGAACGCACGAGGGAGACCCAGTACTTC. Amino acids: CSVAERTRETQYF.

This clone turned up a few times. The V call is TRBV5-4, the J call TRBJ1-2, with D possibly matching TRBD1 (5 bases). The length of the CDR3 is 14 residues. Looked up from germline, CDR1 is SGHNT and CDR2 is YYREEE (reference sequence). The V gene lost 6 bases and the J gene lost 4 bases, with 16 bases spanning the gap. The chain's CDR3 is CASTPTQGTYGYTF. CDR3 coding DNA: TGTGCCAGCACCCCCACCCAGGGAACCTATGGCTACACCTTC.

J is TRBJ2-7 and V is TRBV4-1, with a tentative D call TRBD1 (6 bases). The CDR3 totals 14 residues. Germline V gene sequence: CDR1 MGHRA, CDR2 YSYEKL. Trimming stripped 0 bases from V and 2 bases from J, with 8 bases between. The CDR3 DNA is TGCGCCAGCAGCCAAGAACGACAGGCCTACGAGCAGTACTTC. This sequence encodes CASSQERQAYEQYF.

The V and J genes are TRBV2 and TRBJ1-5; weak D call: TRBD1 (6 bases). The CDR3 extends over 15 amino acids. The V and J ends lost 1 base and 7 bases respectively, with 14 bases between them. The germline V gene has CDR1 SNHLY and CDR2 FYNNEI. In DNA form, the CDR3 reads TGTGCCAGCAGTGAAGAACAGGGAGGGTGGCAGCCCCAGCATTTT. It codes for CASSEEQGGWQPQHF.

The CDR3 nucleotides read TGTGCCAGCCTTCAAAGGGGTAATTCCTACAATGAGCAGTTCTTC. This encodes CASLQRGNSYNEQFF. This chain uses TRBV6-4 with TRBJ2-1, with D possibly matching TRBD1 (5 bases). The CDR3 loop spans 15 amino acids. The germline gives CDR1 MRHNA, CDR2 SNTAGT. The V end was cut by 8 bases, the J end by 1 base, with 15 bases between.

The chain is built from TRBV5-5 and TRBJ2-5, with 11 bases fitting TRBD1. Germline V gene sequence: CDR1 SGHKS, CDR2 YYEKEE (reference sequence). The CDR3 has 15 amino acids. Unmatched junction bases numbered 5, after V lost 3 bases and J lost 4 bases. The CDR3 DNA reads TGTGCCAGCAGCTCGGGGGACAGGGGGGGAGAGACCCAGTACTTC. The encoded protein is CASSSGDRGGETQYF.

This clone was detected a few times. This chain connects TRBV18 to TRBJ2-5, with TRBD2 matching over 8 bases. Germline lookup yields CDR1 KGHSH and CDR2 LQKENI. Trimming cost V 0 bases and J 1 base; bases outside gene matches: 7. The CDR3 is made up of 17 amino acids. The chain's CDR3 is CASSPPRAGTSQETQYF. In DNA, the CDR3 is TGTGCCAGCTCACCACCGAGAGCCGGGACTAGCCAAGAGACCCAGTACTTC.

The chain carries TRBV18 and TRBJ1-4; 9 positions match TRBD1. Germline values: CDR1 KGHSH, CDR2 LQKENI. This CDR3 is built from 16 residues. Trimming cost V 3 bases and J 8 bases; bases outside gene matches: 10. This chain's CDR3 is CASSPPPGQGWEKLFF. The DNA for the CDR3 is TGTGCCAGCTCACCGCCTCCGGGACAGGGTTGGGAAAAACTGTTTTTT. Drawing the rest from reference TRBV18 and TRBJ1-4, the complete variable domain is NAGVMQNPRHLVRRRGQEARLRCSPMKGHSHVYWYRQLPEEGLKFMVYLQKENIIDESGMPKERFSAEFPKEGPSILRIQQVVRGDSAAYFCASSPPPGQGWEKLFFGSGTQLSVL.

This rearrangement joins TRBV9 to TRBJ2-1, with TRBD1 identical over 8 bases. Per germline, CDR1 SGDLS and CDR2 YYNGEE. There are 16 residues in the CDR3. Germline trimming cut 4 bases from V and 9 bases from J; bases unmatched to any gene: 15. CDR3 DNA sequence: TGTGCCAGCAGCACCAGACAGGGGTTAACGTTGGGTGAGCAGTTCTTC. This codes for CASSTRQGLTLGEQFF.

The chain uses TRBV6-2 or TRBV6-3 and TRBJ1-2, with D maybe TRBD1 (5 bases). V lost 4 bases, J lost 6 bases, and 21 bases lay in between. This CDR3 is 16 amino acids long. Germline V lookup: CDR1 MNHEY, CDR2 SVGEGT. The CDR3 is CASSSIPAGGWNGYTF. The CDR3 DNA reads as TGTGCCAGCAGTTCCATCCCCGCGGGGGGTTGGAATGGCTACACCTTC.

This chain links TRBV7-9 with TRBJ2-1; D may be TRBD2 (6 bases). In germline, CDR1 is SEHNR, CDR2 FQNEAQ (reference sequence). The V gene lost 0 bases and the J gene lost 4 bases, with 7 bases spanning the gap. This CDR3 is built from 14 residues. The CDR3 DNA reads as TGTGCCAGCAGCTTAGCGGGGGGATACAATGAGCAGTTCTTC. Protein sequence: CASSLAGGYNEQFF.

The rearrangement joins TRBV7-3 to TRBJ2-1; 10 positions agree with TRBD2. The J segment lost 15 bases and the V segment lost 5 bases, leaving 7 bases of the junction unmatched. The germline CDR1 and CDR2 sequences are SGHTA and FQGTGA. The CDR3 loop spans 12 amino acids. This CDR3 reads CASSPPGLALFF. The CDR3 coding sequence is TGTGCCAGCAGCCCACCGGGACTAGCGTTGTTCTTC.

V gene TRBV5-4 combines with J gene TRBJ1-4, with D possibly being TRBD1 (6 bases). The CDR3 contains 15 residues. CDR1 and CDR2 (germline): SGHNT, YYREEE (reference sequence). V gave up 6 bases and J gave up 8 bases, with 20 bases separating them. CDR3 amino acids: CASTTTGRSGEKLFF. The CDR3 coding sequence is TGTGCCAGCACTACAACAGGGAGATCAGGGGAAAAACTGTTTTTT.

The chain links TRBV7-9 to TRBJ1-5; unclear D gene. Trimming pared 6 bases from V and 0 bases from J, leaving 9 bases between. There are 14 residues in the CDR3. Germline V CDR1 and CDR2: SEHNR, FQNEAQ (reference sequence). The CDR3 here is CASSTRGSNQPQHF. The CDR3 DNA reads as TGTGCCAGCAGTACCCGGGGTAGCAATCAGCCCCAGCATTTT.

The rearrangement links TRBV2 to TRBJ2-7; TRBD1 agrees at 10 bases. Germline CDR1 and CDR2: SNHLY and FYNNEI. With 4 bases clipped from V and 7 bases from J, the junction kept 10 bases outside the gene matches. The CDR3 is 15 residues long. In DNA, the CDR3 is TGTGCCAGCAGTGCACTAGGACAGGGGGGTGGTGAGCAGTACTTC. Amino acids: CASSALGQGGGEQYF. Full variable domain (remainder filled in from reference TRBV2 and TRBJ2-7): EPEVTQTPSHQVTQMGQEVILRCVPISNHLYFYWYRQILGQKVEFLVSFYNNEISEKSEIFDDQFSVERPDGSNFTLKIRSTKLEDSAMYFCASSALGQGGGEQYFGPGTRLTVT.

To note about this clone: Other DNA sequences in the same sample also yield this CDR3. The chain has TRBV6-5 and TRBJ2-1, with 11 bases identical to TRBD2. Germline trimming cut 2 bases from V and 6 bases from J; bases unmatched to any gene: 0. This CDR3 spans 14 amino acids. CDR1 and CDR2 (germline): MNHEY, SVGAGI. The CDR3 is CASSYGTSGNEQFF. CDR3 nucleotide sequence: TGTGCCAGCAGTTACGGGACTAGCGGCAATGAGCAGTTCTTC.

The gene calls are TRBV10-3 and TRBJ2-7; 7 nucleotides align to TRBD1. There are 16 residues in the CDR3. CDR1 and CDR2 from the germline V gene are ENHRY and SYGVKD. V was pared by 0 bases and J by 0 bases, with 5 bases of the junction left unmatched. The CDR3 loop is CAISESTGMSSYEQYF. Written as DNA, the CDR3 is TGTGCCATCAGTGAGTCGACAGGGATGAGCTCCTACGAGCAGTACTTC.

The rearrangement uses TRBV11-1 and TRBJ2-2, with 9 bases identical to TRBD1. Germline CDR1 reads SGHAT; CDR2 reads FQDESV (reference sequence). The CDR3 covers 16 residues. Trimming at V came to 3 bases and at J to 2 bases, leaving 4 bases not matched to a gene. CDR3 DNA sequence: TGTGCCAGCAGCTTTGGACAGGGGATAAACACCGGGGAGCTGTTTTTT. Its protein product is CASSFGQGINTGELFF. The full variable domain, its missing parts supplied by reference TRBV11-1 and TRBJ2-2, is EAEVAQSPRYKITEKSQAVAFWCDPISGHATLYWYRQILGQGPELLVQFQDESVVDDSQLPKDRFSAERLKGVDSTLKIQPAELGDSAMYLCASSFGQGINTGELFFGEGSRLTVL.

V is TRBV5-1 and J is TRBJ1-2; 7 bases fit TRBD1. Per the germline V gene, CDR1 is SGHRS and CDR2 is YFSETQ. The CDR3 extends over 16 amino acids. Germline trimming cut 0 bases from V and 3 bases from J; bases unmatched to any gene: 8. The CDR3 is CASSLARTGEYYGYTF. DNA of the CDR3: TGCGCCAGCAGCTTGGCAAGGACAGGAGAGTACTATGGCTACACCTTC. Full variable domain (rest looked up from reference TRBV5-1 and TRBJ1-2): KAGVTQTPRYLIKTRGQQVTLSCSPISGHRSVSWYQQTPGQGLQFLFEYFSETQRNKGNFPGRFSGRQFSNSRSEMNVSTLELGDSALYLCASSLARTGEYYGYTFGSGTRLTVV.

This sequence joins TRBV5-5 and TRBJ2-1; D gene ambiguous. V was cut by 4 bases and J by 4 bases, with 15 bases left in between. CDR1 SGHKS and CDR2 YYEKEE come from the germline V gene (reference sequence). The CDR3 spans 15 residues. The CDR3 coding sequence is TGTGCCAGCAGCCCCGGTTGGAGCAGTTACAATGAGCAGTTCTTC. This sequence encodes CASSPGWSSYNEQFF.

This chain connects TRBV30 to TRBJ1-1; 7 bases are a match to TRBD1. Germline V gene sequence: CDR1 GTSNPN, CDR2 SVGIG (reference sequence). The junction had 4 bases not matched to a gene; V was cut back by 5 bases and J by 4 bases. The CDR3 spans 12 residues. The CDR3 DNA reads as TGTGCCTGGTACAGGGGCGGCACTGAAGCTTTCTTT. It codes for CAWYRGGTEAFF.